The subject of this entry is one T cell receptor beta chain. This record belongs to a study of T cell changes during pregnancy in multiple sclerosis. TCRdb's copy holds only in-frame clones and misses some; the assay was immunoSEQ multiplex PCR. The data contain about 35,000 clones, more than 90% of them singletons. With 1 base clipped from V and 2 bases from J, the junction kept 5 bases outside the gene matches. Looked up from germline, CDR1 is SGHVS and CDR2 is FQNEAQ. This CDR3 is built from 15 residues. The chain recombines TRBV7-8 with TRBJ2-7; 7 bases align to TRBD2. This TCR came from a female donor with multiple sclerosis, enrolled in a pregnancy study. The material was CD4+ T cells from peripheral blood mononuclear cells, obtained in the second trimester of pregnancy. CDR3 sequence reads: CASSLEGGGAYEQYF. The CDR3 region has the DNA TGTGCCAGCAGCTTAGAGGGTGGGGGGGCCTACGAGCAGTACTTC.